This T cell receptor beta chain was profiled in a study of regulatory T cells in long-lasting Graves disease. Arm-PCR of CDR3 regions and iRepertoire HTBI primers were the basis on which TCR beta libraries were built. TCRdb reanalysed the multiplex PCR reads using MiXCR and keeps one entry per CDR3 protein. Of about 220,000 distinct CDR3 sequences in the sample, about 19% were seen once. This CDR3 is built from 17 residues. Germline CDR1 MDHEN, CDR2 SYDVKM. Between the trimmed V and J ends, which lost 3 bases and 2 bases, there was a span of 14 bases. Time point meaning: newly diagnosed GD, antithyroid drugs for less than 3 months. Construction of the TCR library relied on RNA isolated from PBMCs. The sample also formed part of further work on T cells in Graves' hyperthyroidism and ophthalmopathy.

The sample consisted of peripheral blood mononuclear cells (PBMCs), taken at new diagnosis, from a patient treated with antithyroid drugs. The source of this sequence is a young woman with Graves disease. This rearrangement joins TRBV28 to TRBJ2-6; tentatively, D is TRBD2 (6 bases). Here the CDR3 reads CASSFQGGYTGANVLTF. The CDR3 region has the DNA TGTGCCAGCAGTTTTCAGGGAGGTTACACTGGGGCCAACGTCCTGACTTTC.